This TCR beta chain derives from a study of blood T cell repertoires in COVID-19. Background on the study: Spain, Italy and the United States supplied samples that represented acute and convalescent COVID-19. The cDNA or gDNA used as material had been derived from T cells, B-cell-depleted T cells, or PBMCs.

This CDR3 has 17 residues. The ends lost 0 bases at V and 5 bases at J; junction bases unmatched: 7. Germline loops: CDR1 SGHDT, CDR2 YYEEEE. In the source study's methods: From reference gene primer amplification, estimates of nucleated cell counts were derived. Sequencing used immunoSEQ multiplex PCR; TCRdb keeps in-frame clones, though not all of them. V and J calls and clone size are given by that table; D and trimming were obtained from the DNA. The repertoire consists of about 66,000 clones, with about 86% occurring once and the leading ten covering roughly 6.9%. This TCR came from a man between 45 and 60 years old with active COVID-19. V usage is TRBV5-6 and J usage is TRBJ2-5, with 13 bases identical to TRBD2. The sequenced material came from peripheral blood. CDR3 DNA: TGTGCCAGCAGCTTGGAACTAGCGGGGGGGCCCGAGGAGACCCAGTACTTC. It translates to CASSLELAGGPEETQYF.